This entry concerns a single T cell receptor (beta chain). Seattle patient enrollment occurred during active infection, with longitudinal follow-up thereafter. This record belongs to a study of blood T cell repertoires in COVID-19. Background on the study: Sites across the United States, Italy and Spain contributed samples from acute and convalescent COVID-19. The analysed material was cDNA or gDNA that came from T cells, B-cell-depleted T cells, or PBMCs.

In the authors' methods: Estimation of nucleated cell counts was performed using reference gene primer amplification. Sequenced by immunoSEQ multiplex PCR; TCRdb stores in-frame clones only, minus some. That table supplies the V and J calls and clone size; D and trimming were determined from the DNA. The data hold 200,000 to 250,000 clones, with around 90% observed a single time. Germline V gene sequence: CDR1 LGHDT, CDR2 YNNKEL (reference sequence). The CDR3 length is 18 residues. The ends were cut back, 1 base at V and 0 bases at J, with 13 bases in the middle. Sequencing was done on a sample of peripheral blood. This clonotype was obtained from a man aged 25 to 45 with COVID-19, enrolled during active disease. The V and J genes are TRBV3-1 (or the pseudogene TRBV3-2) and TRBJ2-6; possible D gene TRBD2, 6 bases. Here the CDR3 DNA reads TGTGCCAGCAGCCAAGTGGCAGGGACTTTCTCTGGGGCCAACGTCCTGACTTTC. Protein: CASSQVAGTFSGANVLTF.